Below, 23 T cell receptor beta chains from the same sample are listed, as sequenced in a study of somatic mutations in cytotoxic T cells in rheumatoid arthritis. The method was immunoSEQ multiplex PCR; TCRdb's version includes in-frame clones alone and lacks a portion of them. The table has roughly 18,000 clones, more than 70% seen once. Material: CD8+ T cells sorted from blood. These receptor sequences come from an adult with rheumatoid arthritis.

This clone was counted a few times. The chain has TRBV7-2 and TRBJ2-3; the D gene is possibly TRBD1 (5 bases). V dropped 5 bases and J dropped 2 bases, with 17 bases sitting between them. Germline V CDR1 and CDR2: SGHTA, FQGNSA. The CDR3 is 16 residues long. CDR3 protein: CASSGSWGLSTDTQYF. Here the CDR3 DNA reads TGTGCCAGCAGCGGTAGCTGGGGCCTATCCACAGATACGCAGTATTTT. Filled out from reference TRBV7-2 and TRBJ2-3, the complete variable domain reads GAGVSQSPSNKVTEKGKDVELRCDPISGHTALYWYRQSLGQGLEFLIYFQGNSAPDKSGLPSDRFSAERTGGSVSTLTIQRTQQEDSAVYLCASSGSWGLSTDTQYFGPGTRLTVL.

V and J are TRBV28 and TRBJ2-7, with 8 bases aligning to TRBD1. The CDR3 is 16 amino acids. V was clipped by 4 bases and J by 1 base; unmatched bases: 9. CDR1 MDHEN and CDR2 SYDVKM come from the germline V gene. The CDR3 region is CASSSSDRVRSYEQYF. The CDR3, as DNA: TGTGCCAGCAGTTCCTCGGACAGGGTGAGGTCCTACGAGCAGTACTTC.

This chain connects TRBV28 to TRBJ1-5; the D is unclear. This CDR3 comprises 17 residues. Germline CDR1 is MDHEN and CDR2 is SYDVKM. The V gene lost 8 bases and the J gene lost 0 bases, with 20 bases spanning the gap. CDR3 nucleotide sequence: TGTGCCAGCGACACCATTTGGGAGAATAATAGCAATCAGCCCCAGCATTTT. Its protein is CASDTIWENNSNQPQHF.

This sequence joins TRBV28 and TRBJ1-6, with unresolved D. The CDR3 contains 15 residues. Germline CDR1 MDHEN, CDR2 SYDVKM. V was clipped by 5 bases and J by 0 bases, with 8 bases between them. The CDR3 DNA is TGTGCCAGCAGTCTCCACGACTCCTATAATTCACCCCTCCACTTT. It specifies CASSLHDSYNSPLHF.

The CDR3 DNA sequence: TGTGCCAGCAGCCAAGACGGGACTAGCCCCTCCTACGAGCAGTACTTC. Its translation is CASSQDGTSPSYEQYF. J is TRBJ2-7 and V is TRBV4-2; 9 nucleotides align to TRBD2. This CDR3 is built from 16 residues. In germline, CDR1 is LGHNA, CDR2 YNFKEQ. V lost 0 bases to trimming and J lost 0 bases; unmatched junction nucleotides: 3.

The chain uses TRBV29-1 and TRBJ2-7; tentatively, D is TRBD1 (5 bases). V was shortened by 5 bases and J by 3 bases, with 14 bases between the two germline ends. The V gene's germline CDR1 is SQVTM and CDR2 ANQGSEA. The CDR3 covers 13 residues. The CDR3 sequence: CSVKAGQGYEQYF. The CDR3 DNA is TGCAGCGTTAAGGCCGGGCAGGGCTACGAGCAGTACTTC.

The chain recombines TRBV11-3 with TRBJ2-2; the D is unclear. The CDR3 runs to 12 residues. Germline lookup yields CDR1 SGHNT and CDR2 YENEEA. Between the trimmed V and J ends, which lost 5 bases and 5 bases, there was a span of 6 bases. The CDR3 sequence: CASSRVTGELFF. CDR3 DNA sequence: TGTGCCAGCAGCAGAGTGACCGGGGAGCTGTTTTTT.

This chain connects TRBV5-1 to TRBJ2-1, with 7 positions matching TRBD1. Losses at the gene ends were 3 bases for V and 0 bases for J; bases not matched to a gene: 3. CDR3 length equals 15 residues. Germline CDR1 reads SGHRS; CDR2 reads YFSETQ. The CDR3 spells CASSYDRASYNEQFF. DNA for the CDR3: TGCGCCAGCAGCTACGACAGGGCCTCCTACAATGAGCAGTTCTTC.

The chain links TRBV29-1 to TRBJ2-7, with a tentative D call TRBD2 (6 bases). Germline V CDR1 and CDR2: SQVTM, ANQGSEA. This CDR3 region has 14 residues. V lost 7 bases and J lost 6, with 22 bases in between. CDR3 residues: CSAIMWSGQVEQYF. CDR3 coding DNA: TGCAGCGCTATAATGTGGAGCGGGCAGGTCGAGCAGTACTTC.

V usage is TRBV5-3 and J usage is TRBJ2-1; D is unresolved. TRBV5-3 is an ORF for which the function is uncertain. Trimming removed 4 bases at V and 7 bases at J, with 18 bases between. CDR3 size: 15 residues. The CDR3 is CARSPHVIEVNEQFF. The CDR3 nucleotides read TGTGCCAGAAGCCCGCACGTAATTGAGGTGAATGAGCAGTTCTTC.

The gene calls are TRBV4-1 and TRBJ2-1, with D unresolved. This CDR3 is 14 amino acids long. Germline V gene sequence: CDR1 MGHRA, CDR2 YSYEKL. Deletions cut 1 base from V and 6 bases from J, with 10 bases between. CDR3 DNA: TGCGCCAGCAGCCAAGTTAAAGGACCCAATGAGCAGTTCTTC. This encodes CASSQVKGPNEQFF.

The rearrangement joins TRBV29-1 to TRBJ1-1; D ambiguous. The CDR3 is made up of 13 amino acids. CDR1 and CDR2 (germline): SQVTM, ANQGSEA. The V gene lost 6 bases and the J gene lost 7 bases, with 18 bases spanning the gap. CDR3 amino acids: CSVESPADLEAFF. The CDR3 DNA follows: TGCAGCGTGGAGTCCCCGGCAGACCTTGAAGCTTTCTTT.

The chain couples TRBV30 to TRBJ1-1; D ambiguous. The CDR3 consists of 13 residues. The germline gives CDR1 GTSNPN, CDR2 SVGIG (reference sequence). V gave up 4 bases and J gave up 4 bases, with 13 bases separating them. DNA of the CDR3: TGTGCCTGGAATCGGGTACAGTCCACTGAAGCTTTCTTT. Translation gives CAWNRVQSTEAFF.

The chain recombines TRBV6-6 with TRBJ1-5; D uncertain. V was trimmed by 2 bases and J by 0 bases, leaving 8 bases between them. CDR3 length: 15 amino acids. The V gene's germline CDR1 is MNHNY and CDR2 SVGAGI (reference sequence). CDR3 in DNA: TGTGCCAGCAGTTACGGGAGCGATAGCAATCAGCCCCAGCATTTT. Amino acids: CASSYGSDSNQPQHF.

The chain uses TRBV13 and TRBJ2-1; D assignment may be TRBD1 or TRBD2 (5 bases each). Germline V lookup: CDR1 PRHDT, CDR2 FYEKMQ (reference sequence). V was cut by 4 bases and J by 12 bases, with 19 bases left in between. The CDR3 loop spans 14 amino acids. The DNA of the CDR3 is TGTGCCAGCAGCTCTCCGGGACCCCCGTTCTGGCAGTTCTTC. It yields the protein CASSSPGPPFWQFF.

This chain uses TRBV6-4 with TRBJ1-2; 12 positions agree with TRBD1. The CDR3 has 16 amino acids. J lost 8 bases, V lost 0 bases, and 7 bases had no gene match. The V gene's germline CDR1 is MRHNA and CDR2 SNTAGT. The DNA for the CDR3 is TGTGCCAGCAGTGACTCGGGGACAGGGGGCTTAGGAGGCTACACCTTC. This translates into CASSDSGTGGLGGYTF.

The genes are TRBV9 and TRBJ2-1; the match to TRBD2 covers 7 bases. Per the germline V gene, CDR1 is SGDLS and CDR2 is YYNGEE. With 0 bases clipped from V and 8 bases from J, the junction kept 5 bases outside the gene matches. The CDR3 is made up of 14 amino acids. CDR3 region: CASSVDGTNDEQFF. The DNA for the CDR3 is TGTGCCAGCAGCGTAGATGGGACTAACGATGAGCAGTTCTTC.

This clone was observed a few times. V gene TRBV6-5 combines with J gene TRBJ2-7; 10 bases agree with TRBD1. The CDR3 totals 14 residues. V was clipped by 6 bases and J by 5 bases; unmatched bases: 7. CDR1 and CDR2 from the germline V gene are MNHEY and SVGAGI. CDR3 nucleotide sequence: TGTGCCAGCAGAGCCGGGACAGGGGTCCACGAGCAGTACTTC. It translates to CASRAGTGVHEQYF.

This sequence joins TRBV4-1 and TRBJ1-1, with TRBD1 matching 10 bases. J was trimmed by 3 bases and V by 0 bases; bases with no gene match: 10. This CDR3 contains 18 residues. Looked up from germline, CDR1 is MGHRA and CDR2 is YSYEKL. The CDR3 region has the DNA TGCGCCAGCAGCCAAGATCCTCGGGACAGGGGTTCTGACACTGAAGCTTTCTTT. Translating it yields CASSQDPRDRGSDTEAFF.

The chain is built from TRBV25-1 and TRBJ1-5, with D possibly matching TRBD1 (6 bases). This CDR3 has 16 amino acids. V was pared by 3 bases and J by 4 bases, with 16 bases between. CDR1 and CDR2 (germline): MGHDK, SYGVNS. The CDR3 sequence: CASSELAGGPNQPQHF. CDR3 nucleotides: TGTGCCAGCAGTGAGTTGGCGGGGGGGCCTAATCAGCCCCAGCATTTT.

About this clone: In the same sample, other DNA sequences code for this CDR3. The chain links TRBV28 to TRBJ2-1, with TRBD2 identical over 9 bases. The CDR3 covers 16 residues. In germline, CDR1 is MDHEN, CDR2 SYDVKM. V lost 2 bases to trimming and J lost 5 bases; unmatched junction nucleotides: 7. CDR3 amino acids: CASSLETSGVNNEQFF. In DNA, the CDR3 is TGTGCCAGCAGTTTAGAGACTAGCGGCGTTAACAATGAGCAGTTCTTC.

The genes are TRBV11-3 and TRBJ2-3; TRBD2 aligns across 14 bases. J gave up 0 bases and V 2 bases, and 10 bases lay outside the gene matches. Germline V gene data show CDR1 as SGHNT and CDR2 as YENEEA. There are 20 residues in the CDR3. The CDR3 spells CASSLYGTSGSFTSTDTQYF. CDR3 DNA: TGTGCCAGCAGCTTATACGGGACTAGCGGGAGCTTTACCAGCACAGATACGCAGTATTTT.

This clone was recorded once. The V call is TRBV7-6, the J call TRBJ1-4; D might be TRBD1 (6 bases). CDR1 is SGHVS, CDR2 FNYEAQ, per germline. The CDR3 runs to 17 residues. V was clipped by 2 bases and J by 4 bases, with 17 bases between them. In nucleotides, the CDR3 is TGTGCCAGCAGCTTAAGAATTCCCACAGGGATTAATGAAAAACTGTTTTTT. It codes for CASSLRIPTGINEKLFF.